Listed below are T cell receptor beta chains from one sample, sequenced in a study of blood T cell repertoires in COVID-19. Sequencing used immunoSEQ multiplex PCR; TCRdb keeps in-frame clones, though not all of them. Among about 130,000 clones, just under 85% were seen once, and the ten largest hold roughly 13%. Sequencing was performed on peripheral blood. These TCRs come from a human donor in a cohort sampled during active COVID-19. Each CDR3 is given with its conserved first and last residue.

V,J,CDR3
TRBV7-9,TRBJ2-1,CASSSSGGVFNEQFF
TRBV25-1,TRBJ2-1,CASSDPGGERPQQQFF
TRBV30,TRBJ1-2,CAWSDPPGQGFNYGYTF
TRBV15,TRBJ1-2,CATSKQQANYGYTF
TRBV6-5,TRBJ2-7,CATNRDRNYEQYF
TRBV29-1,TRBJ1-1,CSVEGQGMNTEAFF
TRBV6-6,TRBJ2-2,CASSRQRSWTVGELFF
TRBV28,TRBJ1-1,CASTRGNLYEAFF
TRBV6-2/TRBV6-3,TRBJ2-7,CASSANRVGEQYF
TRBV5-1,TRBJ2-5,CASSPDGLAGGEETQYF
TRBV5-1,TRBJ1-5,CASSPDNSNQPQHF
TRBV7-3,TRBJ2-2,CASSSRRSGHQATGELFF
TRBV6-6,TRBJ2-7,CASSGTSGGHYEQYF
TRBV7-8,TRBJ2-5,CASSSRRDRAQETQYF
TRBV10-2,TRBJ2-1,CASRDRSYNEQFF
TRBV3-1/TRBV3-2,TRBJ2-2,CASSQWGAGELFF
TRBV4-2,TRBJ1-1,CASSQDAGATEAFF
TRBV27,TRBJ2-7,CASRKRGGSYEQYF
TRBV5-1,TRBJ1-3,CASSEGVTGNTIYF
TRBV29-1,TRBJ2-1,CSGIGTPGVSSYNEQFF
TRBV9,TRBJ2-6,CASSVVGQVLSGANVLTF
TRBV19,TRBJ1-5,CASSILGLGNQPQHF
TRBV5-1,TRBJ2-5,CASSPAGGRETQYF
TRBV5-4,TRBJ1-4,CASSLRDSQSSEKLFF
TRBV7-3,TRBJ2-1,CASSNSGGAYNEQFF
TRBV5-1,TRBJ2-2,CASSVAAGATGELFF
TRBV14,TRBJ1-2,CASSTRGGGYTF
TRBV5-6,TRBJ1-3,CASSPRTGLISGNTIYF
TRBV5-1,TRBJ2-5,CASSTRTGKETQYF
TRBV10-3,TRBJ2-5,CATKTGQETQYF
TRBV6-5,TRBJ1-4,CASSWGTDEKLFF
TRBV2,TRBJ2-7,CASSLGQGEYEQYF
TRBV3-1/TRBV3-2,TRBJ2-7,CASSQGPGTGPYEQYF
TRBV6-2/TRBV6-3,TRBJ1-4,CASSLGGTGGEKLFF
TRBV11-2,TRBJ2-7,CASSWGGEQYF
TRBV5-4,TRBJ2-1,CASSFFFGGDSYNEQFF
TRBV29-1,TRBJ2-2,CSVARDYGELFF
TRBV30,TRBJ1-2,CAYKTGTWNYGYTF
TRBV15,TRBJ2-2,CATSEAFLGQGQTGELFF
TRBV25-1,TRBJ1-1,CASSGQGASEAFF
TRBV30,TRBJ2-7,CAWTTRQGVKKWGVGYEQYF
TRBV5-4,TRBJ1-1,CASSLTGTSTEAFF
TRBV4-2,TRBJ1-2,CASSQPSDRDYGYTF
TRBV19,TRBJ2-1,CASSIGAGTNEQFF
TRBV3-1/TRBV3-2,TRBJ2-2,CASSHVLANTGELFF
TRBV7-8,TRBJ2-1,CASSYSGGAHEQFF
TRBV12-5,TRBJ2-3,CASGPRVLVESEPDTQYF
TRBV3-1/TRBV3-2,TRBJ2-5,CASSPSTGKETQYF
TRBV5-1,TRBJ2-7,CASSYLAGDYEQYF
TRBV5-1,TRBJ2-2,CASSPFRTGYTGELFF
TRBV14,TRBJ2-7,CASSWTGGASYEQYF
TRBV19,TRBJ2-5,CASSDRDRGQETQYF
TRBV7-2,TRBJ2-7,CASSLGSASAGQYF
TRBV12-5,TRBJ2-3,CASGLGGLVSSDTQYF
TRBV19,TRBJ1-1,CASTRGGPRNTEAFF
TRBV7-9,TRBJ2-1,CASRGTSGSSYNEQFF